The 27 T cell receptor beta chains in this list originate from one sample, sequenced in a study of molecular identifiers for immune sequencing clone quantification. TCRdb reprocessed the PCR reads via MiXCR and lists one record per CDR3 protein. In the table there are about 9,700 distinct CDR3 sequences, 18% of which are singletons. Source material: naive CD8+ T cells from blood, with Jurkat cell RNA spiked in. The sample's subset: FACS-sorted CD8+CD4-CCR7+CD45RA+ naive T cells. These receptor sequences come from a human donor in good health. Some libraries in this study had Jurkat cell RNA spiked in.

Within the sample, this clonotype is medium-sized. The chain recombines TRBV7-9 with TRBJ2-7; 8 nucleotides align to TRBD2. V dropped 3 bases and J dropped 2; count of bases not matched to a gene: 3. From germline, CDR1 is SEHNR and CDR2 FQNEAQ (reference sequence). There are 14 residues in the CDR3. In DNA, the CDR3 is TGTGCCAGCAGCTTGGGGACTAGGGCCTACGAGCAGTACTTC. It translates to CASSLGTRAYEQYF.

This clonotype was picked up a small number of times. The chain has TRBV2 and TRBJ1-1; D remains ambiguous. V was shortened by 10 bases and J by 1 base, with 7 bases between the two germline ends. Germline CDR1 reads SNHLY; CDR2 reads FYNNEI. CDR3 length: 11 amino acids. The CDR3: CANKGNTEAFF. CDR3 DNA: TGTGCCAACAAGGGGAACACTGAAGCTTTCTTT.

This clonotype was seen more than once but under ten times. This chain connects TRBV12-3 or TRBV12-4 to TRBJ1-1; D is ambiguous. The CDR3 is 12 residues long. Trimming removed 8 bases at V and 2 bases at J, with 9 bases between. The CDR3 loop is CASCLGNTEAFF. In DNA, the CDR3 is TGTGCCAGCTGCTTAGGTAACACTGAAGCTTTCTTT.

The rearrangement joins TRBV30 to TRBJ2-3; no definite D call. The CDR3 is 13 amino acids. CDR1 GTSNPN and CDR2 SVGIG come from the germline V gene (reference sequence). V lost 5 bases and J 4 bases, leaving 13 bases between the germline ends. CDR3 amino acids: CAWEDKGADTQYF. The DNA of the CDR3 is TGTGCCTGGGAGGATAAAGGCGCAGATACGCAGTATTTT.

In this sample, this clonotype is medium-sized (0.01 to 0.1%). J is TRBJ2-1 and V is TRBV7-3; 7 bases agree with TRBD2. Germline V gene lookup returns CDR1 SGHTA and CDR2 FQGTGA. The CDR3 sequence is 16 residues long. With V trimmed by 5 bases and J by 0 bases, 7 bases remained unmatched. The CDR3 DNA reads TGTGCCAGCAGCGGGGACGGGACTACCTCCTACAATGAGCAGTTCTTC. This codes for CASSGDGTTSYNEQFF. Full variable domain (outside the CDR3, taken from reference TRBV7-3 and TRBJ2-1): GAGVSQTPSNKVTEKGKYVELRCDPISGHTALYWYRQSLGQGPEFLIYFQGTGAADDSGLPNDRFFAVRPEGSVSTLKIQRTERGDSAVYLCASSGDGTTSYNEQFFGPGTRLTVL.

By sample fraction, this clonotype is medium-sized. V gene TRBV11-3 combines with J gene TRBJ2-3; TRBD1 matches at 8 bases. CDR3 length: 18 residues. The germline V gene encodes CDR1 SGHNT and CDR2 YENEEA. Losses at the gene ends were 4 bases for V and 0 bases for J; bases not matched to a gene: 12. CDR3 sequence (DNA): TGTGCCAGCAGCTCCTGGGACAGGCGATCAATCAGCACAGATACGCAGTATTTT. As protein: CASSSWDRRSISTDTQYF.

Note on this clonotype: The junction differs from germline at one of its ends, possibly a read error. V and J are TRBV20-1 and TRBJ2-1; D may be TRBD2 (5 bases). The CDR3 loop spans 13 amino acids. CDR1 and CDR2 (germline): DFQATT, SNEGSKA (reference sequence). The CDR3 DNA reads TGCAGTGCTAGACTAGCAGGCGAGAATGAGCGGTTCTTC. Protein sequence: CSARLAGENERFF.

This clonotype is medium-sized by share. This chain uses TRBV11-2 with TRBJ2-1, with D unresolved. The germline V gene encodes CDR1 SGHAT and CDR2 FQNNGV. V shed 5 bases and J shed 9 bases, with 17 bases lying between them. The CDR3 extends over 14 amino acids. The CDR3 nucleotides read TGTGCCAGCAGCAGGGCCGGGCCTACCGGTGAGCAGTTCTTC. Translating it yields CASSRAGPTGEQFF.

This clonotype was found once. The rearrangement joins TRBV20-1 to TRBJ1-1; 11 bases line up with TRBD1. V lost 1 base, J lost 0 bases, and 10 bases stayed unmatched. CDR1 DFQATT and CDR2 SNEGSKA come from the germline V gene (reference sequence). This CDR3 comprises 18 residues. For the CDR3, the DNA is TGCAGTGCTAGAGGGATATGGGACAGGGGGGAGATGAACACTGAAGCTTTCTTT. The encoded protein is CSARGIWDRGEMNTEAFF.

This chain links TRBV5-4 with TRBJ2-7; D is ambiguous. Per germline, CDR1 SGHNT and CDR2 YYREEE (reference sequence). V lost 1 base, J lost 2 bases, and 10 bases lay in between. The length of the CDR3 is 14 residues. CDR3 sequence reads: CASSLNLGAYEQYF. The CDR3 coding sequence is TGTGCCAGCAGCTTGAATCTCGGAGCCTACGAGCAGTACTTC.

This clonotype was seen just once. This may be a read error, as it is one base from a much larger clone. The chain joins TRBV30 to TRBJ1-6; D might be TRBD1 (5 bases). This CDR3 spans 13 amino acids. Looked up from germline, CDR1 is GTSNPN and CDR2 is SVGIG (reference sequence). CDR3 DNA sequence: TGTACCTGGAGCCCGGCGGGGGGGTCACCCCTCCACTTT. Encoded protein: CTWSPAGGSPLHF.

In this sample, this clonotype is medium-sized. The chain has TRBV6-5 and TRBJ1-2, with D perhaps TRBD1 (6 bases). Germline CDR1 and CDR2: MNHEY and SVGAGI. The ends were cut back, 2 bases at V and 0 bases at J, with 10 bases in the middle. The CDR3 totals 15 residues. The CDR3, as DNA: TGTGCCAGCAGTTACAGACAGGTCCCTAACTATGGCTACACCTTC. This sequence encodes CASSYRQVPNYGYTF.

V and J are TRBV20-1 and TRBJ2-5, with D possibly matching TRBD2 (6 bases). The V end was cut by 6 bases, the J end by 1 base, with 18 bases between. The CDR3 extends over 15 amino acids. Germline V lookup: CDR1 DFQATT, CDR2 SNEGSKA (reference sequence). DNA of the CDR3: TGCAGTGCCTCCCCTGAGAGCGGGTTCCAAGAGACCCAGTACTTC. This encodes CSASPESGFQETQYF.

The rearrangement uses TRBV6-6 and TRBJ2-2; D may be TRBD1 (5 bases). From germline, CDR1 is MNHNY and CDR2 SVGAGI (reference sequence). This CDR3 has 18 residues. V lost 5 bases and J 7 bases, leaving 26 bases between the germline ends. The CDR3 nucleotides read TGTGCCAGCAGTAACCCCAGGACAACCCCGAATTCGGTCGGGGAGCTGTTTTTT. Its protein is CASSNPRTTPNSVGELFF.

This clonotype was seen many times. The chain joins TRBV11-2 to TRBJ2-3; 8 nucleotides align to TRBD1. CDR3 length: 15 amino acids. Trimming at V came to 8 bases and at J to 2 bases, leaving 9 bases not matched to a gene. The V gene's germline CDR1 is SGHAT and CDR2 FQNNGV. The CDR3 reads CASSGQGHTTDTQYF. The DNA for the CDR3 is TGTGCCAGCTCCGGACAGGGCCACACCACAGATACGCAGTATTTT.

This clonotype appeared many times. The chain combines TRBV9 with TRBJ2-7; 8 nucleotides align to TRBD2. The CDR3 sequence is 16 residues long. The germline gives CDR1 SGDLS, CDR2 YYNGEE. V lost 0 bases to trimming and J lost 5 bases; unmatched junction nucleotides: 10. This CDR3 is CASSVDAGGPADEQYF. Written as DNA, the CDR3 is TGTGCCAGCAGCGTAGATGCGGGAGGCCCCGCGGACGAGCAGTACTTC.

The chain employs TRBV11-2 and TRBJ1-2, with a weak D call TRBD1 (5 bases). CDR3 length: 15 residues. The V and J ends lost 1 base and 4 bases respectively, with 13 bases between them. Germline loops: CDR1 SGHAT, CDR2 FQNNGV. CDR3 bases: TGTGCCAGCAGCTTAGGGGGCATATCTTCCTATGGCTACACCTTC. Protein product: CASSLGGISSYGYTF.

Comment on this clonotype: A read error may explain this, as a much larger clone is one base away. This chain links TRBV29-1 with TRBJ1-1; D is possibly TRBD1 (6 bases). With 6 bases removed from V and 0 bases from J, the gap between germline ends came to 17 bases. The CDR3 is 15 amino acids. Per germline, CDR1 SQVTM and CDR2 ANQGSEA. The CDR3 nucleotides read TGCAGCGTCACCCAGGGGACGGCAATGAACACTGAAGCTTTCTTT. Translated: CSVTQGTAMNTEAFF.

Turning to this clonotype: Being one base from a much bigger clone, this may be a read error. The chain combines TRBV6-2 or TRBV6-3 with TRBJ2-2, with 12 nucleotides matching TRBD2. Germline V lookup: CDR1 MNHEY, CDR2 SVGEGT. The length of the CDR3 is 15 residues. V lost 8 bases, J lost 13 bases, and 14 bases stayed unmatched. The CDR3 here is CASGALAGGPGPLFF. CDR3 sequence (DNA): TGTGCCAGCGGTGCCCTAGCGGGAGGGCCGGGTCCGCTGTTTTTT.

This clonotype counts as medium-sized. J is TRBJ1-1 and V is TRBV19; D may be TRBD1 (5 bases). V was trimmed by 3 bases and J by 1 base, leaving 12 bases between them. Looked up from germline, CDR1 is LNHDA and CDR2 is SQIVND (reference sequence). This CDR3 comprises 15 residues. Written as DNA, the CDR3 is TGTGCCAGTAGTATGGGGCCAGCTCGGAACACTGAAGCTTTCTTT. It translates to CASSMGPARNTEAFF. The entire variable domain, with the rest obtained from reference TRBV19 and TRBJ1-1, is as follows: DGGITQSPKYLFRKEGQNVTLSCEQNLNHDAMYWYRQDPGQGLRLIYYSQIVNDFQKGDIAEGYSVSREKKESFPLTVTSAQKNPTAFYLCASSMGPARNTEAFFGQGTRLTVV.

This clonotype was counted many times. V is TRBV11-3 and J is TRBJ2-1; D is possibly TRBD2 (5 bases). CDR1 and CDR2 from the germline V gene are SGHNT and YENEEA. Trimming cost V 8 bases and J 7 bases, with 18 bases left between them. The CDR3 runs to 14 residues. This chain's CDR3 is CASFGRASGNEQFF. For the CDR3, the DNA is TGTGCCAGCTTTGGGCGGGCCTCTGGAAATGAGCAGTTCTTC.

In its sample, this clonotype was seen many times. The chain has TRBV7-2 and TRBJ2-3; 8 positions match TRBD1. The CDR3 runs 16 residues. V was pared by 2 bases and J by 4 bases, with 8 bases of the junction left unmatched. CDR1 is SGHTA, CDR2 FQGNSA, per germline. CDR3 sequence reads: CASSLIAGGFADTQYF. CDR3 coding DNA: TGTGCCAGCAGCTTAATCGCAGGGGGCTTCGCAGATACGCAGTATTTT.

This clonotype was found many times. This rearrangement joins TRBV4-2 to TRBJ2-7, with D perhaps TRBD1 (6 bases). V was clipped by 0 bases and J by 1 base, with 13 bases between them. The CDR3 has 16 residues. Per the germline V gene, CDR1 is LGHNA and CDR2 is YNFKEQ. Here the CDR3 DNA reads TGTGCCAGCAGCCAAGAATATCCAGGGGAGTCCTACGAGCAGTACTTC. Encoded protein: CASSQEYPGESYEQYF.

By share, this clonotype counts as medium-sized. The CDR3 nucleotides read TGTGCCAGCAGTTTATCCTCAGGGACCTACGAGCAGTACTTC. This gives the protein CASSLSSGTYEQYF. V and J are TRBV27 and TRBJ2-7; tentative D call: TRBD1 (5 bases). Germline V lookup: CDR1 MNHEY, CDR2 SMNVEV (reference sequence). This CDR3 comprises 14 residues. The V gene lost 0 bases and the J gene lost 2 bases, with 8 bases spanning the gap.

The chain employs TRBV27 and TRBJ2-7; the D is unclear. There are 13 residues in the CDR3. The V gene's germline CDR1 is MNHEY and CDR2 SMNVEV (reference sequence). Trimming cost V 6 bases and J 1 base, with 10 bases left between them. CDR3 sequence reads: CASRLTVSYEQYF. CDR3 DNA sequence: TGTGCCAGCAGACTGACTGTTTCCTACGAGCAGTACTTC.

To note about this clonotype: A clone one base away is much larger, so this may be a read error. The rearrangement joins TRBV27 to TRBJ2-1, with TRBD1 matching over 10 bases. CDR3 size: 16 residues. The V segment lost 10 bases and the J segment 10 bases; nucleotides outside the gene matches: 19. Germline assignment: CDR1 MNHEY and CDR2 SMNVEV (reference sequence). The CDR3 DNA follows: TGTGCCACCAGAGAACACCGGGACAGGGGCTTTGGGGAGCAGTTCTTC. It is translated as CATREHRDRGFGEQFF.

Only one count was recorded for this clonotype. A read error is possible here, since a much larger clone lies one base away. This chain connects TRBV11-2 to TRBJ2-3; D unclear. The CDR3 runs 15 residues. Deletions cut 4 bases from V and 0 bases from J, with 11 bases between. Germline CDR1 reads SGHAT; CDR2 reads FQNNGV. CDR3 loop: CASSSVALSTDTQYF. CDR3 DNA: TGTGCCAGCAGCTCAGTTGCGTTAAGCACAGATACGCAGTATTTT.